This passage covers 21 T cell receptor beta chains from one sample sequenced in a study of control samples from healthy donors and cancer patients. Only in-frame clones appear in the TCRdb table, and some are missing; sequencing was by immunoSEQ multiplex PCR. Altogether about 89,000 clones are present, roughly 84% being singletons, with the ten largest covering around 2.1%. Sequencing was carried out using blood. Source of these receptors: a woman between 40 and 50 years old in good health.

The rearrangement joins TRBV6-2 or TRBV6-3 to TRBJ2-7, with 7 bases lining up with TRBD1. Germline V gene lookup returns CDR1 MNHEY and CDR2 SVGEGT. CDR3 size: 16 residues. V gave up 1 base and J gave up 1 base; unmatched junction bases: 7. CDR3 protein: CASSYYRGSPSYEQYF. As DNA, the CDR3 is TGTGCCAGCAGTTACTACAGGGGATCCCCATCCTACGAGCAGTACTTC.

The chain has TRBV6-5 and TRBJ1-2, with 9 bases that match TRBD1. The germline V gene has CDR1 MNHEY and CDR2 SVGAGI. CDR3 size: 14 residues. J lost 3 bases, V lost 5 bases, and 4 bases had no gene match. The CDR3 here is CASSPGTGYYGYTF. The CDR3 coding sequence is TGTGCCAGCAGTCCCGGGACAGGGTACTATGGCTACACCTTC.

V and J are TRBV5-1 and TRBJ2-1, with D possibly being TRBD1 (6 bases). The V end lost 0 bases, the J end lost 10 bases, and 14 bases lay between the germline ends. Germline V gene sequence: CDR1 SGHRS, CDR2 YFSETQ. The CDR3 spans 14 residues. In nucleotides, the CDR3 is TGCGCCAGCAGCTTGGGACAGGCAACCCCAGAGCAGTTCTTC. This encodes CASSLGQATPEQFF.

This chain links TRBV9 with TRBJ1-6; TRBD1 matches 9 bases. The germline V gene encodes CDR1 SGDLS and CDR2 YYNGEE. The CDR3 sequence is 14 residues long. The V and J ends lost 7 bases and 7 bases, in that order; junction bases with no gene match: 6. The CDR3 region has the DNA TGTGCCAGCTGTTCCGGGACAGGGAATTCACCCCTCCACTTT. It codes for CASCSGTGNSPLHF.

The V and J genes are TRBV15 and TRBJ2-1; perhaps TRBD2 as D (6 bases). From germline, CDR1 is LNHNV and CDR2 YYDKDF (reference sequence). Deletions cut 3 bases from V and 1 base from J, with 13 bases between. The CDR3 consists of 16 residues. The CDR3 protein is CATSSPTSRSYNEQFF. CDR3 DNA sequence: TGTGCCACCAGCAGTCCCACTAGCCGGTCCTACAATGAGCAGTTCTTC.

This chain links TRBV19 with TRBJ2-7; 7 positions match TRBD1. J was trimmed by 4 bases and V by 9 bases; bases with no gene match: 3. CDR1 is LNHDA, CDR2 SQIVND, per germline (reference sequence). CDR3 length equals 11 residues. The CDR3 DNA is TGTGCCAGCAGACAGGGTTACGAGCAGTACTTC. Amino acid sequence: CASRQGYEQYF.

The chain is built from TRBV5-4 and TRBJ2-1; the D gene is possibly TRBD1 (6 bases). This CDR3 has 15 residues. Germline values: CDR1 SGHNT, CDR2 YYREEE (reference sequence). Trimming stripped 5 bases from V and 0 bases from J, with 12 bases between. The CDR3, as DNA: TGTGCCAGCAGACATACAGGGAGCTCCTACAATGAGCAGTTCTTC. Translated: CASRHTGSSYNEQFF. Full variable domain (rest looked up from reference TRBV5-4 and TRBJ2-1): ETGVTQSPTHLIKTRGQQVTLRCSSQSGHNTVSWYQQALGQGPQFIFQYYREEENGRGNFPPRFSGLQFPNYSSELNVNALELDDSALYLCASRHTGSSYNEQFFGPGTRLTVL.

The J gene is TRBJ2-2, the V gene TRBV5-1; no reliable D call. The V gene's germline CDR1 is SGHRS and CDR2 YFSETQ. With 0 bases removed from V and 6 bases from J, the gap between germline ends came to 12 bases. This CDR3 is 15 amino acids long. In nucleotides, the CDR3 is TGCGCCAGCAGCTTGGCCGGAGTGATGGCCGGGGAGCTGTTTTTT. Amino acid sequence: CASSLAGVMAGELFF.

This clone has more than one count but fewer than ten. The genes are TRBV27 and TRBJ2-3, with D hard to call. The CDR3 contains 12 residues. V was cut by 3 bases and J by 4 bases, with 5 bases left in between. CDR1 is MNHEY and CDR2 is SMNVEV in the germline V gene (reference sequence). CDR3 nucleotides: TGTGCCAGCAGTTTTGGGTCAGATACGCAGTATTTT. This gives the protein CASSFGSDTQYF.

In its sample, this clone was seen a few times. The chain has TRBV5-1 and TRBJ1-1, with 8 bases lining up with TRBD1. The V gene end was trimmed by 4 bases and the J gene end by 3 bases; junction bases not matched to a gene: 2. CDR3 length: 13 amino acids. Germline V gene lookup returns CDR1 SGHRS and CDR2 YFSETQ. In nucleotides, the CDR3 is TGCGCCAGCAGCGGACAGGGATACACTGAAGCTTTCTTT. It translates to CASSGQGYTEAFF. Supplemented by reference TRBV5-1 and TRBJ1-1, the full variable domain reads KAGVTQTPRYLIKTRGQQVTLSCSPISGHRSVSWYQQTPGQGLQFLFEYFSETQRNKGNFPGRFSGRQFSNSRSEMNVSTLELGDSALYLCASSGQGYTEAFFGQGTRLTVV.

This rearrangement joins TRBV24-1 to TRBJ2-5; 8 bases line up with TRBD1. Trimming cost V 3 bases and J 12 bases; bases outside gene matches: 11. The CDR3 is made up of 14 amino acids. Germline V lookup: CDR1 KGHDR, CDR2 SFDVKD. CDR3 loop: CATSDGALGQGKYF. The CDR3 DNA reads as TGTGCCACCAGTGATGGTGCCCTAGGACAGGGAAAGTACTTC.

The chain couples TRBV9 to TRBJ2-2; TRBD2 might be the D (7 bases). Germline V gene sequence: CDR1 SGDLS, CDR2 YYNGEE. This CDR3 is 15 amino acids long. Trimming removed 1 base at V and 6 bases at J, with 13 bases between. CDR3 coding DNA: TGTGCCAGCAGCGTATCCGGGGGGCGCGCCGGGGAGCTGTTTTTT. Translated: CASSVSGGRAGELFF.

This chain uses TRBV5-1 with TRBJ2-7; D could derive from TRBD1 or TRBD2 (5 bases each). This CDR3 is 16 amino acids long. V gave up 0 bases and J gave up 2 bases, with 15 bases separating them. Germline V gene data show CDR1 as SGHRS and CDR2 as YFSETQ. CDR3 residues: CASSLGDGTVTYEQYF. CDR3 bases: TGCGCCAGCAGCTTGGGGGACGGGACCGTCACCTACGAGCAGTACTTC.

This clone was counted only a few times. The chain combines TRBV24-1 with TRBJ2-3; 7 positions match TRBD1. Germline V gene data show CDR1 as KGHDR and CDR2 as SFDVKD. V shed 2 bases and J 2 bases; nucleotides not matched to a gene: 6. The CDR3 contains 16 residues. The CDR3 DNA is TGTGCCACCAGTGATTCGACACAGGGGTACACAGATACGCAGTATTTT. Residues: CATSDSTQGYTDTQYF.

This clone rates as medium-sized. The chain employs TRBV19 and TRBJ2-7; D not resolved. The CDR3 has 13 residues. CDR1 is LNHDA and CDR2 is SQIVND in the germline V gene (reference sequence). V dropped 3 bases and J dropped 3 bases, with 9 bases sitting between them. The CDR3 here is CASSIGEGYEQYF. In nucleotides, the CDR3 is TGTGCCAGTAGTATTGGGGAAGGCTACGAGCAGTACTTC.

The chain employs TRBV6-5 and TRBJ1-5, with 7 bases matching TRBD1. Germline CDR1 is MNHEY and CDR2 is SVGAGI. The CDR3 sequence is 15 residues long. V was pared by 6 bases and J by 7 bases, with 12 bases of the junction left unmatched. CDR3 sequence: CASRPDRRSGQPQHF. DNA of the CDR3: TGTGCCAGCAGGCCGGACAGGAGGAGTGGACAGCCCCAGCATTTT.

This chain joins TRBV24-1 and TRBJ2-7; the match to TRBD1 covers 9 bases. Germline-derived CDR1 and CDR2 are KGHDR and SFDVKD. The CDR3 consists of 19 residues. Trimming cost V 4 bases and J 0 bases; bases outside gene matches: 15. CDR3 sequence (DNA): TGTGCCACCAGTGAAGGACCCGGGACAGGGCCCCGTAGCTCCTACGAGCAGTACTTC. Translated, it gives CATSEGPGTGPRSSYEQYF.

The rearrangement links TRBV7-2 to TRBJ2-5; the D is unclear. The CDR3 consists of 16 residues. V was clipped by 0 bases and J by 2 bases, with 13 bases between them. The germline V gene has CDR1 SGHTA and CDR2 FQGNSA. CDR3 sequence: CASSLAGSGTQETQYF. The CDR3 DNA reads as TGTGCCAGCAGCTTAGCAGGGTCGGGTACGCAAGAGACCCAGTACTTC.

The chain has TRBV2 and TRBJ2-1, with TRBD2 matching 13 bases. The CDR3 contains 13 residues. Germline-derived CDR1 and CDR2 are SNHLY and FYNNEI. Losses at the gene ends were 6 bases for V and 8 bases for J; bases not matched to a gene: 1. The DNA for the CDR3 is TGTGCCAGCAGAACTAGCGGGGGGGATGAGCAGTTCTTC. Its translation: CASRTSGGDEQFF.

The chain has TRBV10-3 and TRBJ2-7; maybe TRBD2 (6 bases). The V end lost 4 bases, the J end lost 4 bases, and 17 bases lay between the germline ends. The CDR3 has 15 amino acids. Germline CDR1 and CDR2: ENHRY and SYGVKD. The CDR3 sequence: CAISASGGNMYEQYF. CDR3 in DNA: TGTGCCATCAGTGCCTCGGGCGGGAACATGTACGAGCAGTACTTC.

V and J are TRBV2 and TRBJ1-6; D may be TRBD1 (6 bases). Germline CDR1 reads SNHLY; CDR2 reads FYNNEI. The length of the CDR3 is 15 residues. The V gene lost 2 bases and the J gene lost 10 bases, with 15 bases spanning the gap. The CDR3 protein is CASSETGIGHSPLHF. The CDR3 DNA is TGTGCCAGCAGTGAAACAGGGATTGGACACTCACCCCTCCACTTT.